Below, 14 T cell receptor beta chains from the same sample are listed, as sequenced in a study of response to subunit inactivated influenza vaccine. TCRdb called the RT-PCR reads again in MiXCR, with one record for every CDR3 protein. Here the sample spans about 780,000 distinct CDR3 sequences, roughly 20% being singletons. The starting material was PBMCs from blood, obtained around 5 days after vaccination. The receptors were gathered from a man between 45 and 60 years old who received an inactivated influenza vaccine.

This clonotype was recorded many times. V usage is TRBV27 and J usage is TRBJ2-7, with a tentative D call TRBD1 (6 bases). CDR3 length: 15 residues. CDR1 MNHEY and CDR2 SMNVEV come from the germline V gene (reference sequence). V lost 3 bases and J lost 3, with 15 bases in between. Here the CDR3 reads CASSLLADRIYEQYF. In nucleotides, the CDR3 is TGTGCCAGCAGTTTGTTGGCGGACAGAATCTACGAGCAGTACTTC.

This clonotype has a handful of counts. The chain couples TRBV20-1 to TRBJ2-1; a possible D gene is TRBD2 (6 bases). The CDR3 runs 13 residues. The V end was cut by 3 bases, the J end by 3 bases, with 9 bases between. Germline V lookup: CDR1 DFQATT, CDR2 SNEGSKA (reference sequence). CDR3 protein: CSASGTYYNEQFF. DNA of the CDR3: TGCAGTGCTAGCGGGACTTACTACAATGAGCAGTTCTTC.

CDR3 region: CASSQVSWTGQGIYEQYF. DNA of the CDR3: TGTGCCAGCAGCCAAGTCTCCTGGACGGGACAGGGGATCTACGAGCAGTACTTC. The chain employs TRBV4-2 and TRBJ2-7, with 10 bases fitting TRBD1. With V trimmed by 1 base and J by 3 bases, 12 bases remained unmatched. The V gene's germline CDR1 is LGHNA and CDR2 YNFKEQ. This CDR3 contains 18 residues.

There are many counts of this clonotype. This chain links TRBV20-1 with TRBJ2-3, with 12 bases matching TRBD2. Germline V gene sequence: CDR1 DFQATT, CDR2 SNEGSKA (reference sequence). This CDR3 contains 14 residues. Trimming at V came to 6 bases and at J to 3 bases, leaving 4 bases not matched to a gene. The DNA of the CDR3 is TGCAGTGCCGCCGGGACTAGCGGGACAGATACGCAGTATTTT. Amino acid sequence: CSAAGTSGTDTQYF.

V is TRBV7-2 and J is TRBJ2-5, with 7 bases identical to TRBD2. J was trimmed by 7 bases and V by 0 bases; bases with no gene match: 11. The germline gives CDR1 SGHTA, CDR2 FQGNSA. This CDR3 comprises 16 residues. CDR3 amino acids: CASSLALAVRSGTQYF. CDR3 bases: TGTGCCAGCAGCTTAGCTCTAGCGGTCCGGAGTGGGACCCAGTACTTC.

As for this clonotype: One end of the junction varies from germline; a read error may be responsible. V and J are TRBV4-3 and TRBJ2-6, with 7 bases fitting TRBD2. This CDR3 contains 18 residues. The germline CDR1 and CDR2 sequences are LGHNA and YSLEER. The CDR3 is CASSPSAGHPSRANVLTF. As DNA, the CDR3 is TGCGCCAGCAGCCCCTCAGCGGGGCATCCCTCTCGGGCCAACGTCCTGACTTTC.

This chain links TRBV11-2 with TRBJ2-7; 11 positions match TRBD2. Germline V gene data show CDR1 as SGHAT and CDR2 as FQNNGV. V was clipped by 0 bases and J by 4 bases; unmatched bases: 5. This CDR3 region has 16 residues. The CDR3: CASSLDQTSGKYEQYF. For the CDR3, the DNA is TGTGCCAGCAGCTTAGATCAGACTAGCGGGAAGTACGAGCAGTACTTC.

In its sample, this clonotype was seen a few times. The gene calls are TRBV12-3 or TRBV12-4 and TRBJ2-1; D not certain. Trimming stripped 3 bases from V and 2 bases from J, with 8 bases between. This CDR3 comprises 14 residues. CDR3 nucleotide sequence: TGTGCCAGCAGTTTGTCACAGACCTACAATGAGCAGTTCTTC. Its translation: CASSLSQTYNEQFF.

This clonotype was picked up a small number of times. The chain couples TRBV7-2 to TRBJ1-2, with 7 bases that match TRBD1. CDR3 size: 14 residues. The V segment lost 1 base and the J segment 8 bases; nucleotides outside the gene matches: 7. Germline V gene data show CDR1 as SGHTA and CDR2 as FQGNSA. The CDR3 loop reads CASSLGDRVGGYTF. DNA of the CDR3: TGTGCCAGCAGCTTAGGTGACAGGGTCGGGGGCTACACCTTC.

This clonotype was detected ten times or more. The chain is built from TRBV6-2 or TRBV6-3 and TRBJ2-3; TRBD2 matches 16 bases. CDR1 and CDR2 (germline): MNHEY, SVGEGT. This CDR3 is built from 16 residues. The V and J ends lost 5 bases and 10 bases, in that order; junction bases with no gene match: 9. The CDR3 reads CASSNPGTSGRVAQYF. In nucleotides, the CDR3 is TGTGCCAGCAGTAACCCCGGGACTAGCGGGAGGGTCGCGCAGTATTTT.

In its sample, this clonotype was seen a few times. The V call is TRBV28, the J call TRBJ2-7, with 9 bases lining up with TRBD1. Germline values: CDR1 MDHEN, CDR2 SYDVKM. Unmatched junction bases numbered 14, after V lost 6 bases and J lost 5 bases. This CDR3 is built from 16 residues. The CDR3 coding sequence is TGTGCCAGCAGCTTGATGGGGACAGGGAGGCCCCACGAGCAGTACTTC. Protein product: CASSLMGTGRPHEQYF.

This clonotype was detected ten times or more. V is TRBV6-2 or TRBV6-3 and J is TRBJ1-6; 8 bases line up with TRBD1. V trimming: 5 bases; J trimming: 13 bases; junction bases outside the gene matches: 19. Germline V lookup: CDR1 MNHEY, CDR2 SVGEGT. This CDR3 contains 17 residues. The CDR3 DNA is TGTGCCAGCAGTCCGCCAACTCGACAGGGGTGGCTACGGCCCCTCCACTTT. It codes for CASSPPTRQGWLRPLHF.

This clonotype showed up many times. This rearrangement joins TRBV29-1 to TRBJ2-3; D unclear. The ends were cut back, 2 bases at V and 3 bases at J, with 3 bases in the middle. The CDR3 sequence is 11 residues long. Germline V gene lookup returns CDR1 SQVTM and CDR2 ANQGSEA. CDR3 nucleotides: TGCAGCGTTGAATTTACAGATACGCAGTATTTT. This encodes CSVEFTDTQYF.

Only a few counts were recorded for this clonotype. The CDR3 region is CASSYFRTGGVETQYF. CDR3 bases: TGTGCCAGCAGTTACTTCAGGACAGGAGGAGTGGAGACCCAGTACTTC. The chain recombines TRBV6-5 with TRBJ2-5; 7 positions match TRBD1. CDR3 size: 16 residues. V lost 1 base and J lost 5; bases outside the gene matches: 10. Germline V gene lookup returns CDR1 MNHEY and CDR2 SVGAGI.